A selection of T cell receptor beta chains follows, all from one sample in a study of T cell repertoires in cytomegalovirus infection. Which antigens these TCRs recognize remains unknown. In TCRdb, the reads were re-called with MiXCR into one record per CDR3 protein. The repertoire holds approximately 340,000 distinct CDR3 sequences, with around 29% as singletons. This material consisted of cultured PBMCs, taken from culture after CMV antigen stimulation. These receptors were taken from a human donor in good health (CMV status not recorded). Some clones in this sample may be carry-over from other donors' samples. Both conserved end residues are trimmed from each CDR3.

CDR3 protein	J gene	V gene
ASSRAKTGGLYEQY	TRBJ2-7	TRBV19
ASSLRSSGRAYEQY	TRBJ2-7	TRBV28
ASSRDGPYEQY	TRBJ2-7	TRBV7-8
ASSRYRGPDTEAF	TRBJ1-1	TRBV7-9
ASSVSSLTDTQY	TRBJ2-3	TRBV10-2
ASSSGVFEAF	TRBJ1-1	TRBV7-2
AISGETGGSGNTIY	TRBJ1-3	TRBV10-3
ASSLTVLNTEAF	TRBJ1-1	TRBV6-5
ASSQAPGLGGEQF	TRBJ2-1	TRBV4-1
ASKTGGAPNEKLF	TRBJ1-4	TRBV7-2
SARDTPTNYYGYT	TRBJ1-2	TRBV20-1
ASSWKEGSLALEMF	TRBJ2-1	TRBV7-6
AWSVAHGVKF	TRBJ2-1	TRBV30
ASRSDGTGIGEAF	TRBJ1-1	TRBV3-1
ATKIQGIGTEAF	TRBJ1-1	TRBV2
SARRPLLNEKLF	TRBJ1-4	TRBV20-1
ASSLRAGLPDTQY	TRBJ2-3	TRBV27
ASSPQVGGGAEAF	TRBJ1-1	TRBV7-3
ASSEAETVNYEQY	TRBJ2-7	TRBV6-1
ASSRTGNTEAF	TRBJ1-1	TRBV19
ASRGRVSGANVLT	TRBJ2-6	TRBV28
ASSLDSFSYEQY	TRBJ2-7	TRBV5-6
AISEGSYTEAF	TRBJ1-1	TRBV10-3
ASSQQGRDTEAF	TRBJ1-1	TRBV4-1
ASSPDRPLPQH	TRBJ1-5	TRBV12-3/TRBV12-4
ASSLGGSYGAF	TRBJ1-1	TRBV5-1